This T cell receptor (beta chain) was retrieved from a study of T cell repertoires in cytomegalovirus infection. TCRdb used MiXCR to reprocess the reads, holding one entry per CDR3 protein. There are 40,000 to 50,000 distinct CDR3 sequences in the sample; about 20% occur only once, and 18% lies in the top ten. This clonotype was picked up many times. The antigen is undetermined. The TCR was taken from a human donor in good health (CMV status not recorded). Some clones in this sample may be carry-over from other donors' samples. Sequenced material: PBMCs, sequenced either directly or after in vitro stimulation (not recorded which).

The CDR3 coding sequence is TGTGCCAGCAGTTTCACAGGGTACGGCACCGGGGAGCTGTTTTTT. It yields the protein CASSFTGYGTGELFF. V gene TRBV28 combines with J gene TRBJ2-2; D possibly corresponds to TRBD1 (6 bases). The CDR3 extends over 15 amino acids. Per the germline V gene, CDR1 is MDHEN and CDR2 is SYDVKM. V lost 3 bases and J 4 bases, leaving 12 bases between the germline ends.